The 11 T cell receptor delta chains reported below all come from one sample, sequenced in a study of DNA immune sequencing with unique molecular identifiers. Primers for all 8 TRDV and 4 TRDJ genes amplified genomic DNA in 32-plex. A 12-nucleotide UMI was added during approximately 3 barcoding PCR cycles before adapter PCR. TCRdb ran CATT on the multiplex PCR reads. The profile shows about 2,000 delta-chain clones, around a fifth of them singletons. The sequenced material came from gamma-delta T cells from PBMCs. Every receptor here comes from a human donor in good health.

In its sample, this clone is medium-sized. This rearrangement joins TRDV2 to TRDJ1, with D possibly TRDD3 on 5 matching bases. V was clipped by 3 bases and J by 9 bases, with 22 bases between them. From germline, CDR1 is GEAIGNYY and CDR2 EKD. This CDR3 spans 15 amino acids. The CDR3 is CACDAAGKWREELIF. The CDR3 nucleotides are TGTGCCTGTGACGCCGCGGGGAAGTGGCGGGAAGAACTCATCTTT.

This clone was seen more than once but under ten times. V usage is TRDV2 and J usage is TRDJ1; TRDD3 agrees at 13 bases. Germline CDR1 reads GEAIGNYY; CDR2 reads EKD. Trimming cost V 0 bases and J 4 bases; bases outside gene matches: 13. There are 19 residues in the CDR3. The CDR3 DNA sequence: TGTGCCTGTGACACCCTTACTGGGGGATACGCGGCAGCGTTCGATAAACTCATCTTT. Translated: CACDTLTGGYAAAFDKLIF.

This clone was seen more than once but under ten times. The chain recombines TRDV2 with TRDJ1; TRDD3 agrees at 12 bases. Germline V gene data show CDR1 as GEAIGNYY and CDR2 as EKD. V shed 3 bases, J shed 0 bases, and the junction held 10 bases outside the gene matches. This CDR3 comprises 18 residues. CDR3 bases: TGTGCCTGTGACGTACTGGGGGATACATTACCGTACACCGATAAACTCATCTTT. Protein product: CACDVLGDTLPYTDKLIF.

By share, this clone counts as medium-sized (0.01 to 0.1%). The chain combines TRDV1 with TRDJ1; no clear D gene. This CDR3 contains 13 residues. V was clipped by 5 bases and J by 3 bases, with 10 bases between them. Germline-derived CDR1 and CDR2 are TSWWSYY and QGS. The CDR3 DNA sequence: TGTGCTCTTGGGCCCTCAATCGCCGATAAACTCATCTTT. As protein: CALGPSIADKLIF.

This clone was seen a few times. The rearrangement joins TRAV29/DV5 to TRDJ1; D gene uncertain. The germline CDR1 and CDR2 sequences are NSMFDY and ISSIKDK. The CDR3 is 14 residues long. V was trimmed by 4 bases and J by 10 bases, leaving 23 bases between them. The chain's CDR3 is CAAFERAPTYRLIF. CDR3 bases: TGTGCAGCATTCGAACGGGCACCCACGTATAGACTCATCTTT. The whole variable domain, filled in from reference TRAV29/DV5 and TRDJ1, reads DQQVKQNSPSLSVQEGRISILNCDYTNSMFDYFLWYKKYPAEGPTFLISISSIKDKNEDGRFTVFLNKSAKHLSLHIVPSQPGDSAVYFCAAFERAPTYRLIFGKGTRVTVEP.

On this clone: TCRdb's protein, taken from a much larger clone, differs from this DNA's translation at residue 16, likely owing to a read error; the protein displayed comes from the DNA. The V gene is TRDV1, the J gene TRDJ1; D possibly corresponds to TRDD3 (7 bases). The V end lost 0 bases, the J end lost 0 bases, and 35 bases lay between the germline ends. The germline V gene has CDR1 TSWWSYY and CDR2 QGS. CDR3 length: 24 amino acids. The DNA of the CDR3 is TGTGCTCTTGGGGAACTTCTATACCTTCCCGTCGTACTGGGGTCTACAGATGACACCGATAAACTCATCTTT. It is translated as CALGELLYLPVVLGSTDDTDKLIF.

About this clone: For this DNA, TCRdb reports the protein of a much larger clone, which diverges at residue 4, most likely from a read error; the protein presented here is translated directly from the DNA. The chain carries TRDV2 and TRDJ1; TRDD3 matches at 10 bases. Germline CDR1 and CDR2: GEAIGNYY and EKD. CDR3 length equals 19 residues. The CDR3 region is CACYTYGGYKGLATDKLIF. The CDR3 region has the DNA TGTGCCTGTTACACCTATGGGGGATACAAGGGCCTTGCGACCGATAAACTCATCTTT.

By frequency in the sample, this clone is medium-sized. This chain joins TRDV2 and TRDJ1; TRDD3 matches at 10 bases. The CDR3 runs to 22 residues. Germline V gives CDR1 GEAIGNYY, CDR2 EKD. The V segment lost 0 bases and the J segment 1 base; nucleotides outside the gene matches: 22. For the CDR3, the DNA is TGTGCCTGTGACACCGTGATCACTGGGGGATCCTACCACCCTCAGGTCACCGATAAACTCATCTTT. Translating it yields CACDTVITGGSYHPQVTDKLIF.

The chain joins TRDV2 to TRDJ1; D perhaps matches TRDD3 (6 bases). The ends were cut back, 0 bases at V and 2 bases at J, with 24 bases in the middle. There are 19 residues in the CDR3. Germline CDR1 reads GEAIGNYY; CDR2 reads EKD. The CDR3 loop reads CACDTVFLGSVGATDKLIF. The CDR3 nucleotides are TGTGCCTGTGACACCGTATTCTTGGGGTCGGTGGGGGCTACCGATAAACTCATCTTT.

Points on this clone: This probably arose from a read error, given a far larger clone one base away. Here the CDR3 reads CACDTAGIRVWDTRQMFF. For the CDR3, the DNA is TGTGCCTGTGACACGGCGGGGATACGCGTTTGGGACACCCGACAGATGTTTTTC. The rearrangement uses TRDV2 and TRDJ3; 9 positions agree with TRDD3. This CDR3 comprises 18 residues. The V and J ends lost 1 base and 4 bases, in that order; junction bases with no gene match: 7. The germline CDR1 and CDR2 sequences are GEAIGNYY and EKD.

The chain uses TRDV2 and TRDJ1; 11 nucleotides line up with TRDD3. CDR1 is GEAIGNYY, CDR2 EKD, per germline. With 2 bases clipped from V and 7 bases from J, the junction kept 5 bases outside the gene matches. CDR3 length: 14 residues. CDR3 amino acids: CACDRLGDTTKLIF. The DNA for the CDR3 is TGTGCCTGTGACAGGCTGGGGGATACTACTAAACTCATCTTT.